Reported below is one T cell receptor (beta chain). This clone's antigen is unknown. No base quality values were provided; no much bigger clone lies one nucleotide off. These data belong to a study of OX40 agonist ivuxolimab in advanced cancers. In the study overall: Ivuxolimab was an agonistic, fully human IgG2 monoclonal antibody directed against OX40 (CD134), a costimulatory receptor. Intravenous ivuxolimab was administered to patients every 2 weeks at six dose levels: 0.01, 0.1, 0.3, 1.5, 3 and 10 mg/kg. Among the 52 dose-escalation patients, about 19 had hepatocellular carcinoma, around 15 melanoma, 9 renal cell carcinoma and 9 head and neck cancer. A male proportion of roughly 80% and a mean age of about 60 years, ranging from roughly 23 to 90, were recorded for the dose-escalation cohort. Patients were allowed to have had prior anti-PD-1, anti-PD-L1 or anti-CTLA-4 therapy, and roughly two fifths of the dose-escalation patients had been treated with checkpoint inhibitors. Three dose-escalation patients achieved partial responses, one with hepatocellular carcinoma and two with cutaneous melanoma. Peripheral TCRbeta sequencing was intended to test whether TCR sequence diversity was altered and clonal T-cell expansion was caused by ivuxolimab. The paper describes the monotherapy dose-escalation part (N = 52 patients) of the phase I trial of ivuxolimab.

The CDR3 runs 14 amino acids, cysteine and phenylalanine included. Left in the record is the CDR3 DNA by itself, 42 bases read in frame from the first base. Reading the germline V gene (reference sequence) gives CDR1 MNHEY and CDR2 SMNVEV. The junction shows trimming of 7 bases on V and 1 base on J, plus 13 bases between the germline ends. The trial excluded patients who had a history of autoimmune disease or were on systemic immunosuppression. In every dose cohort, peripheral blood was drawn for TCR sequencing at baseline, cycle 4 day 1, and cycle 7 day 1. Samples were obtained from an open-label, multicenter, first-in-human phase I dose-escalation trial of ivuxolimab. The trial enrolled adults with locally advanced or metastatic head and neck squamous cell, hepatocellular, melanoma or renal cell carcinoma. Before TCR sequencing, CD4+ T cells and CD8+ T cells from peripheral blood were sorted into separate populations.

Genomic DNA was isolated from the sorted cells so that the TCRbeta CDR3 region could be sequenced. TCRbeta CDR3 regions were sequenced using the immunoSEQ Assay. In TCRdb, the immuneACCESS table is reduced to in-frame sequences with V and J assigned. These tables do not hold every clone; where another copy was compared, an unresolved V gene accounts for under half, and the others remain unexplained. Recorded for this sample are more than 15,000 clones; over 75% of them occurred a single time. The top ten hold 29% of the sample. Overall study results and their limits: At doses from 0.1 to 3.0 mg/kg, clonal expansion was seen in both CD4+ and CD8+ blood T cells between baseline and week 6. In the 0.1-3.0 mg/kg groups, partial responders were among the patients with the lowest normalized peripheral clonal expansion, particularly in CD8+ T cells. Low levels of normalized T-cell clonal expansion were also shown by some nonresponding patients. After ivuxolimab, more expanded clones were found on average in CD8+ T cells than in CD4+ T cells. The antigen specificity of the peripheral T cells that underwent clonal expansion was not determined.

This specimen consisted of CD4+ or CD8+ T cells sorted from blood, obtained in a trial of the OX40 agonist ivuxolimab. The receptor chain draws on TRBV27 and TRBJ1-1; TRBD1 could be the D gene, as 6 bases match. This receptor was identified in an adult with an advanced solid tumor such as melanoma, head and neck, liver or kidney cancer. The encoded CDR3 is CASTSDRWNTEAFF. The nucleotide sequence reads as follows: TGTGCCAGCACCTCAGACAGGTGGAACACTGAAGCTTTCTTT.